Listed below are T cell receptor beta chains from one sample, sequenced in a study of PD-L1 blockade in urothelial cancer. Measured with immunoSEQ multiplex PCR; TCRdb has only the in-frame clones, and not every one. The sample gives just over 50,000 clones, 75% of which show up once; roughly 4% is in the top ten. This sample comprised PBMCs, obtained around atezolizumab (anti-PD-L1) treatment. Source of these receptors: a man in his sixties or seventies with urothelial cancer. Each CDR3 is given without its conserved first and last residue. A clone size is listed for some rows: how often the clone was seen (once, few, many), or a class if it is expanded.

v_gene: TRBV7-8
abundance: -
CDR3aa: ASSPRQGREAF

v_gene: TRBV11-3
abundance: -
CDR3aa: ASSAGQPKGYGYT

v_gene: TRBV6-5
abundance: -
CDR3aa: ASSPRDRNIYEQY

v_gene: TRBV9
abundance: -
CDR3aa: ASSVDGRGEQF

v_gene: TRBV28
abundance: -
CDR3aa: ASSALRTATNEKLF

v_gene: TRBV9
abundance: once
CDR3aa: ASSASGTSLF

v_gene: TRBV29-1
abundance: -
CDR3aa: SGSRGEKLF

v_gene: TRBV28
abundance: -
CDR3aa: ASTTIVPPYEQY

v_gene: TRBV7-2
abundance: -
CDR3aa: ASSKQKRGTAYEQY

v_gene: TRBV6-6
abundance: -
CDR3aa: ASRGGTGTGNTIY

v_gene: TRBV7-2
abundance: -
CDR3aa: ASSLAGRKQY

v_gene: TRBV7-2
abundance: -
CDR3aa: ASSRSRGEETQY

v_gene: TRBV2
abundance: -
CDR3aa: ASKAGEGTGELF

v_gene: TRBV11-1
abundance: few
CDR3aa: ASSSRTGRATEAF

v_gene: TRBV6-1
abundance: few
CDR3aa: ASSEADRGSYPLH

v_gene: TRBV28
abundance: -
CDR3aa: ASSSPWQENTGELF

v_gene: TRBV6-1
abundance: -
CDR3aa: AFRQRDTGELF

v_gene: TRBV27
abundance: -
CDR3aa: ASSSRRVSANTGELF

v_gene: TRBV28
abundance: few
CDR3aa: ASSMSGSYGYT

v_gene: TRBV28
abundance: -
CDR3aa: ASSRSSRNQPQH

v_gene: TRBV12-2
abundance: -
CDR3aa: ASRPRCVENQPQH

v_gene: TRBV6-1
abundance: medium-sized
CDR3aa: ASTRTDNTEAF

v_gene: TRBV9
abundance: -
CDR3aa: ASSAPGAGKVSRPHIQY

v_gene: TRBV19
abundance: -
CDR3aa: ASSPLGVNSPLH

v_gene: TRBV7-6
abundance: -
CDR3aa: ASSLAHRGLGGTQY

v_gene: TRBV11-3
abundance: -
CDR3aa: ASSSGQGAGYEQY

v_gene: TRBV9
abundance: -
CDR3aa: ASSVGGGRSSYEQY

v_gene: TRBV10-3
abundance: -
CDR3aa: ATNQGAAYNEQF

v_gene: TRBV18
abundance: -
CDR3aa: ASSNNAVSYNEQF

v_gene: TRBV6-1
abundance: few
CDR3aa: ASRRTTSTDTQY

v_gene: TRBV19
abundance: -
CDR3aa: ASSTGLAGSDIQY

v_gene: TRBV4-3
abundance: -
CDR3aa: ASSLNTGRDEQF

v_gene: TRBV7-2
abundance: -
CDR3aa: ASSSYGVNTEAF

v_gene: TRBV27
abundance: -
CDR3aa: ASSRRPVDAEGPQH

v_gene: TRBV27
abundance: -
CDR3aa: ASSFAEFGEPQH

v_gene: TRBV28
abundance: -
CDR3aa: ASSLSDLVDTQY

v_gene: TRBV19
abundance: few
CDR3aa: ASSIGGARAF

v_gene: TRBV10-3
abundance: -
CDR3aa: AISERGLHLSNEQF

v_gene: TRBV15
abundance: -
CDR3aa: ATSRDLRNTEAF

v_gene: TRBV5-4
abundance: -
CDR3aa: ASSPPRTGKETQY

v_gene: TRBV7-3
abundance: -
CDR3aa: ASSYTGTAQETQY

v_gene: TRBV2
abundance: -
CDR3aa: ASSGQGYDEKLF

v_gene: TRBV7-2
abundance: -
CDR3aa: ASSLATGVQETQY

v_gene: TRBV7-3
abundance: -
CDR3aa: ASSLIEGTQNYGYT

v_gene: TRBV25-1
abundance: -
CDR3aa: ASGQFNEKLF

v_gene: TRBV5-8
abundance: -
CDR3aa: ASSLDGQPNQPQH

v_gene: TRBV10-3
abundance: -
CDR3aa: AINGGWDEKLF

v_gene: TRBV5-1
abundance: -
CDR3aa: ASSLRSKTVTSSGANVLT

v_gene: TRBV11-3
abundance: few
CDR3aa: ASSLDSAGGLDTQY

v_gene: TRBV6-5
abundance: -
CDR3aa: ASRRSTGEQY

v_gene: TRBV6-5
abundance: -
CDR3aa: ASENRGFGTQY

v_gene: TRBV7-2
abundance: -
CDR3aa: ASSFPGGANTGELF

v_gene: TRBV19
abundance: -
CDR3aa: ASSLRQGSQETQY

v_gene: TRBV11-1
abundance: once
CDR3aa: ASSQGSGANVLT

v_gene: TRBV28
abundance: -
CDR3aa: ASSLLTATNQPQH

v_gene: TRBV5-6
abundance: -
CDR3aa: ASSWGPSGVLTDTQY

v_gene: TRBV7-2
abundance: -
CDR3aa: ASSATGETQY

v_gene: TRBV5-6
abundance: -
CDR3aa: ASSWTGRGTDTQY

v_gene: TRBV28
abundance: -
CDR3aa: ASSPGGKNTGELF